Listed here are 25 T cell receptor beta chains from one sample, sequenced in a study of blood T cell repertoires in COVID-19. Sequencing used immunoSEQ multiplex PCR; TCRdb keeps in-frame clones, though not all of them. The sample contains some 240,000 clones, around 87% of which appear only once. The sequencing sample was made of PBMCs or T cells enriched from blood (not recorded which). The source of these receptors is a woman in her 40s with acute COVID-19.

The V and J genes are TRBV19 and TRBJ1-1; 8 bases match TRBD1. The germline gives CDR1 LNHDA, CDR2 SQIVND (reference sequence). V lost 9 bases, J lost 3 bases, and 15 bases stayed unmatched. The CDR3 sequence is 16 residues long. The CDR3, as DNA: TGTGCCAGACAATCGTCGCAGGGGGCGGATTACACTGAAGCTTTCTTT. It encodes CARQSSQGADYTEAFF. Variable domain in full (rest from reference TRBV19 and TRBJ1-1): DGGITQSPKYLFRKEGQNVTLSCEQNLNHDAMYWYRQDPGQGLRLIYYSQIVNDFQKGDIAEGYSVSREKKESFPLTVTSAQKNPTAFYLCARQSSQGADYTEAFFGQGTRLTVV.

CDR3 sequence reads: CASSIWWEGHYNEQFF. CDR3 DNA: TGTGCCAGTAGTATATGGTGGGAGGGCCACTACAATGAGCAGTTCTTC. This chain links TRBV19 with TRBJ2-1; 7 positions agree with TRBD2. The CDR3 covers 16 residues. The V gene's germline CDR1 is LNHDA and CDR2 SQIVND (reference sequence). The ends lost 2 bases at V and 3 bases at J; junction bases unmatched: 7.

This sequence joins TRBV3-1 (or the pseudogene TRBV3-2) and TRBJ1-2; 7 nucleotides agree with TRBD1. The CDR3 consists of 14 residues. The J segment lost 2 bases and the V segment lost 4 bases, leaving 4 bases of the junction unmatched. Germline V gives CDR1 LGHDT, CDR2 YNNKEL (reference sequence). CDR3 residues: CASSRMTGNYGYTF. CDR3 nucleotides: TGTGCCAGCAGCCGTATGACAGGGAACTATGGCTACACCTTC.

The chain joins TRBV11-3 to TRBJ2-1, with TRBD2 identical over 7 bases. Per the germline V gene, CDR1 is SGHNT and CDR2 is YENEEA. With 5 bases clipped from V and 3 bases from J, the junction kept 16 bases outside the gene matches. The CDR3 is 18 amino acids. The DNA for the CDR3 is TGTGCCAGCAGCCCGGGGGAGGGGAAGGCGCGTCACTACAATGAGCAGTTCTTC. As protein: CASSPGEGKARHYNEQFF.

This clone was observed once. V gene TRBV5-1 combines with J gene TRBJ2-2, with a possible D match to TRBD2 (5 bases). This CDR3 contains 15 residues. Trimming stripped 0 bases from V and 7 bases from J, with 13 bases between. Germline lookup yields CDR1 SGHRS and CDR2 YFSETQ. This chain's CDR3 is CASSLEGSRGGELFF. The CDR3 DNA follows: TGCGCCAGCAGCTTGGAAGGCTCACGGGGCGGGGAGCTGTTTTTT.

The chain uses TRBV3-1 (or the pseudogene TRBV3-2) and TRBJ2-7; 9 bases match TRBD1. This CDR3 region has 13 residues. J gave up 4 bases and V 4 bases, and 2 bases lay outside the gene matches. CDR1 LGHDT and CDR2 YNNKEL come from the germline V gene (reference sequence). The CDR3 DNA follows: TGTGCCAGCAGCCGGGACAGGGATTACGAGCAGTACTTC. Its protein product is CASSRDRDYEQYF.

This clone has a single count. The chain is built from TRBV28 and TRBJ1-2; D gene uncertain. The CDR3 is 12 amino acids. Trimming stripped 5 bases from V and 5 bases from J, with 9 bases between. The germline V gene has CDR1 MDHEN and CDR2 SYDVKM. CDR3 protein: CASSTNMYGYTF. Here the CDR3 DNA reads TGTGCCAGCAGTACCAACATGTATGGCTACACCTTC.

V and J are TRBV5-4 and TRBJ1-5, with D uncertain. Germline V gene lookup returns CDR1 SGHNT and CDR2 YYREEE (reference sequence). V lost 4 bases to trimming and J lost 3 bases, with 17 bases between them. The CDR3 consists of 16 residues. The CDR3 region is CASSLWSGNFNQPQHF. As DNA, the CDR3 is TGTGCCAGCAGCCTATGGTCGGGAAACTTCAATCAGCCCCAGCATTTT.

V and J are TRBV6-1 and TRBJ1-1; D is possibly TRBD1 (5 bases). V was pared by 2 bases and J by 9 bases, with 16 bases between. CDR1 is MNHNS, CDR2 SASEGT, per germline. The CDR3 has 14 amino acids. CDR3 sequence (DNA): TGTGCCAGCAGTGAATTTAGGGGTCGATTTAAAGCTTTCTTT. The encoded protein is CASSEFRGRFKAFF.

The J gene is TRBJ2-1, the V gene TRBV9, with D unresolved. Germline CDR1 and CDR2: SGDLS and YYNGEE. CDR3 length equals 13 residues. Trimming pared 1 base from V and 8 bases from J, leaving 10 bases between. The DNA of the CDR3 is TGTGCCAGCAGCGTATCCTCTTTCGATGAGCAGTTCTTC. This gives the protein CASSVSSFDEQFF.

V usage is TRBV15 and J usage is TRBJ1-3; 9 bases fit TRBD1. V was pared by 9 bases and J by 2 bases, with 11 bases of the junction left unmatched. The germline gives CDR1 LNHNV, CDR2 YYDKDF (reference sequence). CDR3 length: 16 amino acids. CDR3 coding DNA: TGTGCCACGGAGCGGGACAGGGCTCAAACTGGAAACACCATATATTTT. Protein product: CATERDRAQTGNTIYF.

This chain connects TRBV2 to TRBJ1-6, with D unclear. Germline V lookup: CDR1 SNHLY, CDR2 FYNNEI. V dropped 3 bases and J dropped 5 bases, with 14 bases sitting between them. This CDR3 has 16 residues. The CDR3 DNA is TGTGCCAGCAGTGAGCGGAGGCCCCGGGATAATTCACCCCTCCACTTT. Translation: CASSERRPRDNSPLHF. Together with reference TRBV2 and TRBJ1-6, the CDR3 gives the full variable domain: EPEVTQTPSHQVTQMGQEVILRCVPISNHLYFYWYRQILGQKVEFLVSFYNNEISEKSEIFDDQFSVERPDGSNFTLKIRSTKLEDSAMYFCASSERRPRDNSPLHFGNGTRLTVT.

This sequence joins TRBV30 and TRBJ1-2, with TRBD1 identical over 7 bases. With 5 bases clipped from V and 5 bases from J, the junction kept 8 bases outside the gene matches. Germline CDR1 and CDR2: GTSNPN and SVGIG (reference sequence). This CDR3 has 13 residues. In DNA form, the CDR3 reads TGTGCCTGGGCCCGACAGGGAAAATATGGCTACACCTTC. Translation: CAWARQGKYGYTF.

The DNA of the CDR3 is TGTGCCAGCTCCTTGGGGGGGAGAACCTACAATGAGCAGTTCTTC. It yields the protein CASSLGGRTYNEQFF. This chain joins TRBV11-2 and TRBJ2-1, with TRBD2 matching over 7 bases. Germline V gives CDR1 SGHAT, CDR2 FQNNGV. V gave up 8 bases and J gave up 2 bases; unmatched junction bases: 9. The CDR3 is 15 amino acids.

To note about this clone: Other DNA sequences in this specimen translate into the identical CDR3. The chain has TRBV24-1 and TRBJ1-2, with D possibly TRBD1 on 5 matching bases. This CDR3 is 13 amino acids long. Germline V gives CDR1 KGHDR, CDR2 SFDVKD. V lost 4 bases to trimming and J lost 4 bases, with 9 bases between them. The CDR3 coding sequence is TGTGCCACCAGTGACCTCGACAGCTATGGCTACACCTTC. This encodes CATSDLDSYGYTF.

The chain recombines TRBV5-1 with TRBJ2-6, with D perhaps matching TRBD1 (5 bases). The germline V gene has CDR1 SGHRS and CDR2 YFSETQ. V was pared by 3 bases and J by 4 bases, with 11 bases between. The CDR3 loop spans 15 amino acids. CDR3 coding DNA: TGCGCCAGCAGCTCCCAGGGTTCCGGGGCCAACGTCCTGACTTTC. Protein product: CASSSQGSGANVLTF.

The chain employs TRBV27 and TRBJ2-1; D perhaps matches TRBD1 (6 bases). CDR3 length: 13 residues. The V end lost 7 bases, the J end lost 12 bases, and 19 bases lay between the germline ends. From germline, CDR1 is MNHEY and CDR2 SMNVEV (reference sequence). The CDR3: CASKAAGDDGQFF. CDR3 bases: TGTGCCAGCAAGGCGGCAGGGGATGACGGGCAGTTCTTC.

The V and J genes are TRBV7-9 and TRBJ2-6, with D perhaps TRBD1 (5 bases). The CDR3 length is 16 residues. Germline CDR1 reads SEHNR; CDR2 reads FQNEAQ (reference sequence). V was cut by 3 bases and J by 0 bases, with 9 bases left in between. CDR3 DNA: TGTGCCAGCAGCTTTTCAGGGATCTCTGGGGCCAACGTCCTGACTTTC. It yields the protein CASSFSGISGANVLTF.

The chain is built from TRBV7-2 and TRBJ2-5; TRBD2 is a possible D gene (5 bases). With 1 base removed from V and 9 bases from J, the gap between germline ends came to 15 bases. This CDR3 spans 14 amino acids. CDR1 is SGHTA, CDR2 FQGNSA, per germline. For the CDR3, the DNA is TGTGCCAGCAGCTTAGAGGGCCGATTGGAGGCCCAGTACTTC. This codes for CASSLEGRLEAQYF.

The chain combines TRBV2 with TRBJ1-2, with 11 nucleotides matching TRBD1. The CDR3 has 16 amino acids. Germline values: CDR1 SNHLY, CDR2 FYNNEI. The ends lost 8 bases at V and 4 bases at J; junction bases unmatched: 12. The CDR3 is CASDPAGTGGFYGYTF. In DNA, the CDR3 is TGTGCCAGCGACCCGGCCGGGACAGGGGGGTTCTATGGCTACACCTTC. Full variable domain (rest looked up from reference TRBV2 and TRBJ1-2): EPEVTQTPSHQVTQMGQEVILRCVPISNHLYFYWYRQILGQKVEFLVSFYNNEISEKSEIFDDQFSVERPDGSNFTLKIRSTKLEDSAMYFCASDPAGTGGFYGYTFGSGTRLTVV.

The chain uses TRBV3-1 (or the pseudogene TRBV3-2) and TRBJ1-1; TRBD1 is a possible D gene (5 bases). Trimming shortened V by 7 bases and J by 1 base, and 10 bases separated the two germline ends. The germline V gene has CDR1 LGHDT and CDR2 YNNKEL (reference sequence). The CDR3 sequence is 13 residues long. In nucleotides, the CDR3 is TGTGCCAGCATGCTGACAGCGAACACTGAAGCTTTCTTT. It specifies CASMLTANTEAFF.

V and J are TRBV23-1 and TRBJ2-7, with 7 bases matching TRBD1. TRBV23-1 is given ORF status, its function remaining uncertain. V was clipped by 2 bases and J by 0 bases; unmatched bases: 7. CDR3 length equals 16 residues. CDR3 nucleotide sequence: TGCGCCAGCAGTCAAGAGGGGACAGCCAGCTCCTACGAGCAGTACTTC. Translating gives CASSQEGTASSYEQYF.

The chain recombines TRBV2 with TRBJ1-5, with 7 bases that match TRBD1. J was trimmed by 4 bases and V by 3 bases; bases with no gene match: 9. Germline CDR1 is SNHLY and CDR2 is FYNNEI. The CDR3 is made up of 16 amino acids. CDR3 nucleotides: TGTGCCAGCAGTGACGGGTTGGGACAGAAAAATCAGCCCCAGCATTTT. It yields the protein CASSDGLGQKNQPQHF.

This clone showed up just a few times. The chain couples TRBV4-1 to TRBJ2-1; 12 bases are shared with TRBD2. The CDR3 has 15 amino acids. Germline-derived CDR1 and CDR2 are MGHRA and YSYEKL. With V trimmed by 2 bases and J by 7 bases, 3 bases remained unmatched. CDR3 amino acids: CASSQPTSGRNEQFF. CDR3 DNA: TGCGCCAGCAGCCAACCAACTAGCGGGAGGAATGAGCAGTTCTTC.

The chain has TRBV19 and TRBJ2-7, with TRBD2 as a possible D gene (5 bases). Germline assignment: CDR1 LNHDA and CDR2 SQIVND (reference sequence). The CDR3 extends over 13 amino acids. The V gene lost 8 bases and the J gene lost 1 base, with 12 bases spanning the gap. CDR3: CASSRADSYEQYF. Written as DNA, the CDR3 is TGTGCCAGTTCGAGGGCGGATTCCTACGAGCAGTACTTC.